This T cell receptor beta chain derives from a study of T cell clonotyping in hematopoietic cell transplantation. V gave up 7 bases and J gave up 0 bases, with 6 bases separating them. CDR1 is SNHLY, CDR2 FYNNEI, per germline. There are 12 residues in the CDR3. Clones were read by immunoSEQ multiplex PCR, and TCRdb kept only the in-frame ones, dropping some. Here the sample spans some 17,000 clones, 85% being singletons. This clone was found once. The target antigen is unknown. Study conclusions and caveats: Pathologically expanded recipient clonotypes increased progressively from day 30 to day 180 as diversity fell.

The rearrangement joins TRBV2 to TRBJ1-2; D remains unclear. The sequence was obtained from a male patient aged 60 to 75 who had an allogeneic stem cell transplant from a related donor, so the T cells may come from the graft donor. Some clones in this sample may be carry-over from other donors' samples. The specimen was PBMCs, collected 100 days after allogeneic stem cell transplant. DNA of the CDR3: TGTGCCAGCAAGCCTACTAACTATGGCTACACCTTC. Protein: CASKPTNYGYTF.